This T cell receptor beta chain was observed in a study of T cell changes during pregnancy in multiple sclerosis. Profiled with immunoSEQ multiplex PCR; TCRdb holds only in-frame clones, not every one. The data contain around 72,000 clones, just over 90% of them singletons. Trimming took 5 bases from V and 3 from J; bases not matched to a gene: 5. Germline CDR1 is MNHEY and CDR2 is SVGAGI. The CDR3 totals 14 residues. The chain is built from TRBV6-5 and TRBJ2-7, with 9 bases identical to TRBD1. The sequence was obtained from a female donor in good health, enrolled as a control in a pregnancy study. The sample here was peripheral blood, taken in the second trimester of pregnancy. For the CDR3, the DNA is TGTGCCAGCAGTCCGACAGGGGGAAGCTACGAGCAGTACTTC. Amino acids: CASSPTGGSYEQYF.